Listed below are T cell receptor beta chains from one sample, sequenced in a study of blood T cell repertoires in COVID-19. Clones were sequenced by immunoSEQ multiplex PCR, and TCRdb holds only the in-frame ones, with some missing. Of 90,000 to 150,000 clones in the sample, 85% to 90% were seen once. The sequenced sample consisted of peripheral blood. The source of these receptors is a woman aged 50 to 65 with active or convalescent COVID-19. Both conserved end residues are part of each CDR3. The D gene is left open where the match is weak. Not all rows give a size; the values are once, few, many and, for expanded clones, a class.

>TRBD2|TRBJ2-7|16|TRBV5-1|-
TGCGCCAGCAGCTTCGGACTAGCGGGAGCGTCCTACGAGCAGTACTTC
CASSFGLAGASYEQYF
>-|TRBJ1-1|12|TRBV6-5|-
TGTGCCAGCAGTTACGCAGGGAAGAGGGCTTTCTTT
CASSYAGKRAFF
>TRBD2|TRBJ2-1|15|TRBV30|-
TGTGCCTGGAGTGTACTTCTTAGCGGGCCTAATGAGCAGTTCTTC
CAWSVLLSGPNEQFF
>-|TRBJ1-2|13|TRBV7-2|-
TGTGCCAGCAGCTTAGGACAGCCCTATGGCTACACCTTC
CASSLGQPYGYTF
>TRBD2|TRBJ2-7|13|TRBV11-2|-
TGTGCCAGCAGCTCAGGACTAGCGGACGAGCAGTACTTC
CASSSGLADEQYF
>-|TRBJ1-4|13|TRBV7-6|few
TGTGCCAGCAGTCCTACAGGGAATGAAAAACTGTTTTTT
CASSPTGNEKLFF
>TRBD2|TRBJ2-4|16|TRBV3-1/TRBV3-2|-
TGTGCCAGCAGCCTAGCTTGGGAGGGGAGCAAAAACATTCAGTACTTC
CASSLAWEGSKNIQYF
>TRBD2|TRBJ2-4|14|TRBV6-6|-
TGTGCCAGCAAAATAGCGGGAGGTGAGAACATTCAGTACTTC
CASKIAGGENIQYF
>-|TRBJ1-2|12|TRBV19|-
TGTGCCAGTAGTATCCGAGTACGGGGCTACACCTTC
CASSIRVRGYTF
>TRBD2|TRBJ2-3|16|TRBV5-1|-
TGCGCCAGTAGCACTAGCGGGAGGTTTGGCACAGATACGCAGTATTTT
CASSTSGRFGTDTQYF
>TRBD1|TRBJ1-1|13|TRBV6-5|-
TGTGCCAGCATCCAAAGACAGGGTCATGAAGCTTTCTTT
CASIQRQGHEAFF
>-|TRBJ2-3|12|TRBV19|-
TGTGCCAGTACCGATCGGTCGGATACGCAGTATTTT
CASTDRSDTQYF
>TRBD1|TRBJ1-2|15|TRBV5-1|-
TGCGCCAGCAGCCAATACACGACAGGGAACTATGGCTACACCTTC
CASSQYTTGNYGYTF
>-|TRBJ2-1|16|TRBV5-4|-
TGTGCCAGCAGCCGACTTTTGGGTCCGGCCAACAATGAGCAGTTCTTC
CASSRLLGPANNEQFF
>TRBD2|TRBJ2-1|17|TRBV29-1|-
TGCAGCGTTGATGAAGAGTCCCTAAGCGGGAGGCCCAATGAGCAGTTCTTC
CSVDEESLSGRPNEQFF